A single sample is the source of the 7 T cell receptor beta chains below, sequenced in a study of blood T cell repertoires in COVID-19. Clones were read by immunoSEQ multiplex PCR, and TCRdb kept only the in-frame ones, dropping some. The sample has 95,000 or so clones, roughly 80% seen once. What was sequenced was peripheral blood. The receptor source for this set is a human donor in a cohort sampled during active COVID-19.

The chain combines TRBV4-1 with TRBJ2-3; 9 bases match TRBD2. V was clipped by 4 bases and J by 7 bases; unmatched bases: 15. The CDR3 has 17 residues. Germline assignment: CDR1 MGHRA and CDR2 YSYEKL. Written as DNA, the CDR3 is TGCGCCAGCAGCCGGGAAGAGATTAGCGGGGGAACCTATACGCAGTATTTT. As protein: CASSREEISGGTYTQYF.

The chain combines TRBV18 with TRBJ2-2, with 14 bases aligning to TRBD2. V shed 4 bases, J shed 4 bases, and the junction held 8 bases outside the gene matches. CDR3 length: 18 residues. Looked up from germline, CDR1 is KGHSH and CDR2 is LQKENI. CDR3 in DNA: TGTGCCAGCTCACGCCCGGGACTAGCGGGAGCATCCACCGGGGAGCTGTTTTTT. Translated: CASSRPGLAGASTGELFF.

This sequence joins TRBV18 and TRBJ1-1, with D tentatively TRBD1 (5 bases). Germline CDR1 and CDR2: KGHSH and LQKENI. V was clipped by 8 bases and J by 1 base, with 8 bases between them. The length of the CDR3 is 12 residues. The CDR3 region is CASTRGNTEAFF. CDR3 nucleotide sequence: TGTGCCAGCACAAGGGGGAACACTGAAGCTTTCTTT.

The CDR3: CASRGGLDNSPLHF. The CDR3 DNA follows: TGTGCCAGCAGAGGGGGCTTGGATAATTCACCCCTCCACTTT. The rearrangement uses TRBV7-9 and TRBJ1-6; 7 nucleotides agree with TRBD1. Trimming took 6 bases from V and 5 from J; bases not matched to a gene: 4. This CDR3 is built from 14 residues. CDR1 and CDR2 (germline): SEHNR, FQNEAQ (reference sequence).

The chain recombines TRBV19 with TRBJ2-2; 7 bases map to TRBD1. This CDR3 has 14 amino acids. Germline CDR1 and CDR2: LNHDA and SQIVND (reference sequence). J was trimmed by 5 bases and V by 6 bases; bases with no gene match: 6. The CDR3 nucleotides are TGTGCCAGTAGCAATAGACAGGGTACCGGGGAGCTGTTTTTT. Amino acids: CASSNRQGTGELFF.

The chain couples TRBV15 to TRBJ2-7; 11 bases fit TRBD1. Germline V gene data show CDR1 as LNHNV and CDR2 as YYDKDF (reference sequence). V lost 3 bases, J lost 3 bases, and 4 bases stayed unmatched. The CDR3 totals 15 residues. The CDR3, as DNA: TGTGCCACCAGCAGGGAGGGGACAGGGGGCTACGAGCAGTACTTC. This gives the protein CATSREGTGGYEQYF.

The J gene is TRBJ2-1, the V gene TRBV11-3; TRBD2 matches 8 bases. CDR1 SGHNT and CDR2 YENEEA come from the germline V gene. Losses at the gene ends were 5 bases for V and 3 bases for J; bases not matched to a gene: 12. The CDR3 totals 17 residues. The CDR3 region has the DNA TGTGCCAGCAGCCCTTCGGTCGGGAGGGATAACTACAATGAGCAGTTCTTC. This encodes CASSPSVGRDNYNEQFF.